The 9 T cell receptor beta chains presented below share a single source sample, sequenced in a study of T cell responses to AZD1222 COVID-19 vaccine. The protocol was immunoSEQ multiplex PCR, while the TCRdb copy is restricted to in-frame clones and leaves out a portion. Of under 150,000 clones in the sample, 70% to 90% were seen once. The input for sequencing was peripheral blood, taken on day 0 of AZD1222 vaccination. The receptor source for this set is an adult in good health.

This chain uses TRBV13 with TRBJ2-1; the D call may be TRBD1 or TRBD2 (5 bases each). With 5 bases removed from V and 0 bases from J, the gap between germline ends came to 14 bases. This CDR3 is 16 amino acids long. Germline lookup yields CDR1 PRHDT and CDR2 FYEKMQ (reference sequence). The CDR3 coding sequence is TGTGCCAGCAGCGCCCGAGGGGAGATCTCCTACAATGAGCAGTTCTTC. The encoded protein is CASSARGEISYNEQFF. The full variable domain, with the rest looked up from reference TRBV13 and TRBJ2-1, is AAGVIQSPRHLIKEKRETATLKCYPIPRHDTVYWYQQGPGQDPQFLISFYEKMQSDKGSIPDRFSAQQFSDYHSELNMSSLELGDSALYFCASSARGEISYNEQFFGPGTRLTVL.

The CDR3 region is CASSTTGIWWDGYTF. The CDR3 DNA is TGTGCCAGCAGTACCACAGGGATTTGGTGGGATGGCTACACCTTC. The rearrangement links TRBV6-5 to TRBJ1-2; the D gene is possibly TRBD1 (6 bases). Germline CDR1 MNHEY, CDR2 SVGAGI. This CDR3 is built from 15 residues. With 5 bases removed from V and 6 bases from J, the gap between germline ends came to 19 bases.

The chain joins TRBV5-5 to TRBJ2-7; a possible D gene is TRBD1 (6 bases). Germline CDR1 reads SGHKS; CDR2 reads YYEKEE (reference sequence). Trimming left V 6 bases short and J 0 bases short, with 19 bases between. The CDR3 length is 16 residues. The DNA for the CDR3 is TGTGCCAGCACCCCTTGGGCAGGGGAAAGCTCCTACGAGCAGTACTTC. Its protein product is CASTPWAGESSYEQYF.

As DNA, the CDR3 is TGTGCCAGCAGCTTAGCGCATGAGGGCTCTGGCTACACCTTC. Residues: CASSLAHEGSGYTF. The rearrangement links TRBV7-2 to TRBJ1-2, with D hard to call. CDR1 is SGHTA and CDR2 is FQGNSA in the germline V gene. The CDR3 runs 14 residues. Trimming left V 0 bases short and J 7 bases short, with 12 bases between.

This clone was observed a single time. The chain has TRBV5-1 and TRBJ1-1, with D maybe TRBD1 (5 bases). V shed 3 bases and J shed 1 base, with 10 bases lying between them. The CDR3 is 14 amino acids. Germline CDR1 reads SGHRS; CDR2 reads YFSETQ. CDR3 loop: CASSSGVRNTEAFF. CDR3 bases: TGCGCCAGCAGCTCGGGGGTCAGGAACACTGAAGCTTTCTTT.

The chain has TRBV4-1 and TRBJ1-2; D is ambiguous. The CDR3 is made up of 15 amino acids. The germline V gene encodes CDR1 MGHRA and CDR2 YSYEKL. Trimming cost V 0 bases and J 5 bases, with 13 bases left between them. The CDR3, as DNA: TGCGCCAGCAGCCAAGAAAACGTGATAGGTTATGGCTACACCTTC. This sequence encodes CASSQENVIGYGYTF.

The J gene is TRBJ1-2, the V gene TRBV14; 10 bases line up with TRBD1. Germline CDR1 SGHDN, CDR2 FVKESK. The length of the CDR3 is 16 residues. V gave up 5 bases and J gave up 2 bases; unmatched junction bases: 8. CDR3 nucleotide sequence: TGTGCCAGCAGCGCGGTCCCGGGACAGGGGAACTATGGCTACACCTTC. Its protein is CASSAVPGQGNYGYTF.

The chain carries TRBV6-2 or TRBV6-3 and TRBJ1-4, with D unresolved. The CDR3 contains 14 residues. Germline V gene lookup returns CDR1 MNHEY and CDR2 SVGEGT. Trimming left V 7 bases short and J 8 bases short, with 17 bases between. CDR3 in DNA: TGTGCCAGCACCCCCCGAGGACGGGTGGAAAAACTGTTTTTT. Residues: CASTPRGRVEKLFF.

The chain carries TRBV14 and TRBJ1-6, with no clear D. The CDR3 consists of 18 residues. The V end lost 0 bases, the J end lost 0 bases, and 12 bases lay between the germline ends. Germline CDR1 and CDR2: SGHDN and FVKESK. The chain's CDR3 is CASSQDYERSSYNSPLHF. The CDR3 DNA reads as TGTGCCAGCAGCCAAGATTATGAAAGGTCCTCCTATAATTCACCCCTCCACTTT.